Following are 20 T cell receptor beta chains from one sample sequenced in a study of T cells in Graves' hyperthyroidism and ophthalmopathy. The TCR beta CDR3 regions underwent amplification using RNA transcripts as the source. The HTBI primer set served for first-round RT-PCR of the TCR CDR3. TCRdb recomputed calls from the multiplex PCR reads with MiXCR, one row per CDR3 protein. The table records roughly 640,000 distinct CDR3 sequences, about a sixth of them present only once. Sample: blood. Receptor source: a middle-aged woman with Graves' ophthalmopathy.

Many counts were recorded for this clonotype. The chain couples TRBV12-3 or TRBV12-4 to TRBJ1-4, with 7 bases that match TRBD1. The CDR3 runs to 15 residues. Trimming cost V 5 bases and J 7 bases; bases outside gene matches: 10. The CDR3 spells CASSPQGVVGEKLFF. In nucleotides, the CDR3 is TGTGCCAGCAGTCCCCAGGGGGTAGTCGGTGAAAAACTGTTTTTT.

CDR3 sequence reads: CASSPPSSGGASGSYNEQFF. The CDR3 DNA reads TGTGCCAGCTCACCACCCTCTAGCGGGGGGGCTTCTGGGTCCTACAATGAGCAGTTCTTC. This chain uses TRBV18 with TRBJ2-1, with 12 bases lining up with TRBD2. Losses at the gene ends were 0 bases for V and 1 base for J; bases not matched to a gene: 10. CDR1 KGHSH and CDR2 LQKENI come from the germline V gene. CDR3 length: 20 residues.

This clonotype was detected many times. This sequence joins TRBV20-1 and TRBJ1-4; D is unresolved. This CDR3 comprises 14 residues. Trimming took off 3 bases at V and 6 bases at J, with 14 bases between the two ends. The germline CDR1 and CDR2 sequences are DFQATT and SNEGSKA (reference sequence). The CDR3 DNA reads as TGCAGTGCTAGCCCGGAGGTCGGGGATGAAAAACTGTTTTTT. It yields the protein CSASPEVGDEKLFF.

The V call is TRBV9, the J call TRBJ2-1, with 12 bases aligning to TRBD2. Unmatched junction bases numbered 11, after V lost 3 bases and J lost 1 base. The CDR3 has 19 residues. Germline loops: CDR1 SGDLS, CDR2 YYNGEE. CDR3 amino acids: CASSGLLAGGPWSYNEQFF. CDR3 nucleotide sequence: TGTGCCAGCAGCGGATTGCTAGCGGGAGGGCCCTGGTCCTACAATGAGCAGTTCTTC.

This clonotype was counted a few times. The chain joins TRBV3-1 to TRBJ1-4, with a tentative D call TRBD1 (5 bases). Germline loops: CDR1 LGHDT, CDR2 YNNKEL (reference sequence). V shed 2 bases and J shed 5 bases, with 15 bases lying between them. The CDR3 has 16 amino acids. The CDR3 DNA reads as TGTGCCAGCAGCCAAAATCCTACAGGAGGGAATGAAAAACTGTTTTTT. This gives the protein CASSQNPTGGNEKLFF.

This clonotype was recorded a few times. The chain links TRBV12-3 or TRBV12-4 to TRBJ1-4; D is unclear. The CDR3 has 13 amino acids. Trimming removed 9 bases from V and 8 bases from J, with 16 bases in between. Here the CDR3 reads CASAEGYGEKLFF. CDR3 sequence (DNA): TGTGCCAGTGCGGAGGGCTATGGGGAAAAACTGTTTTTT.

The chain recombines TRBV7-2 with TRBJ1-2; 10 bases fit TRBD1. The junction had 11 bases not matched to a gene; V was cut back by 6 bases and J by 4 bases. The CDR3 contains 16 residues. The germline CDR1 and CDR2 sequences are SGHTA and FQGNSA. The CDR3 coding sequence is TGTGCCAGCAGACAGACCGGGACAGGGGACTTCTATGGCTACACCTTC. As protein: CASRQTGTGDFYGYTF.

V and J are TRBV27 and TRBJ2-1; 12 nucleotides align to TRBD2. The CDR3 totals 15 residues. In germline, CDR1 is MNHEY, CDR2 SMNVEV (reference sequence). The V segment lost 7 bases and the J segment 7 bases; nucleotides outside the gene matches: 8. CDR3 bases: TGTGCCAGCACCAGCCGACTAGCGGGAGTTAATGAGCAGTTCTTC. Protein product: CASTSRLAGVNEQFF.

The DNA of the CDR3 is TGTGCCAGCAGCTTTTCGTCGGGACAAGATACGCAGTATTTT. It yields the protein CASSFSSGQDTQYF. The chain combines TRBV7-9 with TRBJ2-3, with D tentatively TRBD1 (6 bases). The CDR3 contains 14 residues. Germline V CDR1 and CDR2: SEHNR, FQNEAQ (reference sequence). Trimming shortened V by 3 bases and J by 5 bases, and 12 bases separated the two germline ends.

There are many counts of this clonotype. The chain joins TRBV20-1 to TRBJ1-1; D is ambiguous. The CDR3 covers 13 residues. Germline CDR1 is DFQATT and CDR2 is SNEGSKA (reference sequence). The V end lost 5 bases, the J end lost 4 bases, and 14 bases lay between the germline ends. CDR3 DNA sequence: TGCAGTGCTCCCCGGACGGAGGGCACTGAAGCTTTCTTT. This sequence encodes CSAPRTEGTEAFF.

In regard to this clonotype: The junction and the germline gene differ at one end; a read error may be behind it. The chain joins TRBV18 to TRBJ1-1; unclear D gene. The CDR3 loop spans 16 amino acids. CDR1 is KGHSH, CDR2 LQKENI, per germline. The CDR3 DNA reads TGTGCCAGCTCACCAAGGGCCCAAAAAGACAACACTGAAACTTTCTTT. Amino acid sequence: CASSPRAQKDNTETFF.

V usage is TRBV29-1 and J usage is TRBJ1-5, with 8 bases aligning to TRBD1. In germline, CDR1 is SQVTM, CDR2 ANQGSEA. V gave up 4 bases and J gave up 3 bases; unmatched junction bases: 5. This CDR3 has 14 residues. CDR3 protein: CSVGGQGPNQPQHF. CDR3 coding DNA: TGCAGCGTTGGCGGACAGGGTCCCAATCAGCCCCAGCATTTT.

This clonotype appeared a few times. This chain uses TRBV6-1 with TRBJ1-4; TRBD1 matches at 10 bases. CDR1 is MNHNS and CDR2 is SASEGT in the germline V gene. V lost 7 bases to trimming and J lost 1 base; unmatched junction nucleotides: 6. The length of the CDR3 is 16 residues. The chain's CDR3 is CASTRDRGRTNEKLFF. DNA of the CDR3: TGTGCCAGCACCAGAGACAGGGGGCGAACTAATGAAAAACTGTTTTTT.

The chain combines TRBV5-4 with TRBJ2-1; no reliable D call. CDR1 and CDR2 from the germline V gene are SGHNT and YYREEE (reference sequence). The V gene lost 0 bases and the J gene lost 9 bases, with 16 bases spanning the gap. This CDR3 spans 15 amino acids. The CDR3: CASSLGEATTAEQFF. For the CDR3, the DNA is TGTGCCAGCAGCTTGGGAGAAGCTACAACGGCTGAGCAGTTCTTC.

At least ten counts were recorded for this clonotype. The chain is built from TRBV2 and TRBJ2-2; D perhaps matches TRBD2 (5 bases). The CDR3 is 13 residues long. V shed 7 bases and J shed 8 bases, with 14 bases lying between them. Germline CDR1 reads SNHLY; CDR2 reads FYNNEI. As DNA, the CDR3 is TGTGCCAGCATGGAGGACGTGGATGGGGAGCTGTTTTTT. This encodes CASMEDVDGELFF.

The table lists this clonotype with many counts. J is TRBJ2-3 and V is TRBV27; D assignment may be TRBD1 or TRBD2 (5 bases each). CDR3 length equals 15 residues. Germline CDR1 reads MNHEY; CDR2 reads SMNVEV (reference sequence). V was shortened by 4 bases and J by 2 bases, with 13 bases between the two germline ends. CDR3 protein: CASSWRTGLTDTQYF. DNA for the CDR3: TGTGCCAGCAGTTGGAGAACAGGACTCACAGATACGCAGTATTTT.

This clonotype has at least ten counts. V usage is TRBV12-3 or TRBV12-4 and J usage is TRBJ2-3; TRBD2 aligns across 8 bases. The CDR3 extends over 14 amino acids. The J segment lost 4 bases and the V segment lost 4 bases, leaving 4 bases of the junction unmatched. In DNA, the CDR3 is TGTGCCAGCAGTTCCCAGCGGGAGCCAGATACGCAGTATTTT. Amino acid sequence: CASSSQREPDTQYF.

Only a few counts were recorded for this clonotype. The chain links TRBV12-3 or TRBV12-4 to TRBJ2-7; TRBD2 matches at 12 bases. With V trimmed by 6 bases and J by 7 bases, 7 bases remained unmatched. The CDR3 length is 14 residues. CDR3 bases: TGTGCCAGCAGCCCTCGGACTAGCGGGAAGGAGCAGTACTTC. Translating it yields CASSPRTSGKEQYF.

This clonotype was recorded a few times. A read error is possible here, since a much larger clone lies one base away. The chain employs TRBV7-8 and TRBJ2-1, with 11 bases matching TRBD2. The ends lost 5 bases at V and 7 bases at J; junction bases unmatched: 10. The CDR3 is 16 amino acids. Germline V CDR1 and CDR2: SGHVS, FQNEAQ. The CDR3 loop is CASSPGSGRAENEQFF. CDR3 nucleotide sequence: TGTGCCAGCAGCCCAGGTAGCGGGAGGGCCGAGAATGAGCAGTTCTTC.

The chain couples TRBV29-1 to TRBJ1-4; D not certain. V gave up 6 bases and J gave up 3 bases, with 5 bases separating them. The germline gives CDR1 SQVTM, CDR2 ANQGSEA. CDR3 size: 11 residues. DNA of the CDR3: TGCAGCGTAGACTCTAATGAAAAACTGTTTTTT. Its translation is CSVDSNEKLFF.